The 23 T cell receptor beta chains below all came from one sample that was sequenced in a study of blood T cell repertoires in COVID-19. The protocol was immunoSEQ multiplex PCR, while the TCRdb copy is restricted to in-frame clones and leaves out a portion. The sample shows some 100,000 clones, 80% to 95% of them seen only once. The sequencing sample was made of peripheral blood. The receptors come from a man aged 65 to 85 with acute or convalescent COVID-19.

CDR3 nucleotides: TGTGCCAGCAGCTTAGGGGAGCGGATGAATGAGCAGTTCTTC. It codes for CASSLGERMNEQFF. The chain links TRBV7-9 to TRBJ2-1; tentatively, D is TRBD2 (5 bases). Germline-derived CDR1 and CDR2 are SEHNR and FQNEAQ (reference sequence). Trimming left V 1 base short and J 7 bases short, with 11 bases between. This CDR3 comprises 14 residues.

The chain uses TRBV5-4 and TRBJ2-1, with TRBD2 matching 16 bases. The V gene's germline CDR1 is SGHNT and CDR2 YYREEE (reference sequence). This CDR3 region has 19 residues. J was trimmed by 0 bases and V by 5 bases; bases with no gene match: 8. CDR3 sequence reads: CASSQTGLAGGSSYNEQFF. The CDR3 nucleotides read TGTGCCAGCAGTCAAACGGGACTAGCGGGGGGGAGCTCCTACAATGAGCAGTTCTTC.

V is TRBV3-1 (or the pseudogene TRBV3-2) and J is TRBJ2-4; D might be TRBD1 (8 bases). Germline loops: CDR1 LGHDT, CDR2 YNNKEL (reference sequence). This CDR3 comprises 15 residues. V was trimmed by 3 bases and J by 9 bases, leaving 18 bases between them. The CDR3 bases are TGTGCCAGCAGCCAGGCTGGACAGGGAGGGAGCATTCAGTACTTC. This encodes CASSQAGQGGSIQYF.

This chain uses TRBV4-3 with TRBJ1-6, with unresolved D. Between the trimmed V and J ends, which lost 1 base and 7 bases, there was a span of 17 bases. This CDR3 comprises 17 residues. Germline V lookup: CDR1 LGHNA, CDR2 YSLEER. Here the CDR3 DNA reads TGCGCCAGCAGCCAAGGCAGAGGCCGAGCCCTCAATTCACCCCTCCACTTT. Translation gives CASSQGRGRALNSPLHF.

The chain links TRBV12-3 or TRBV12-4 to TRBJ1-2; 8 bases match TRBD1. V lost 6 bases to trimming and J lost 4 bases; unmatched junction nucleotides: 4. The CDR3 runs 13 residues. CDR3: CASRGQASYGYTF. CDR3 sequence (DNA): TGTGCCAGCAGGGGACAGGCGAGCTATGGCTACACCTTC.

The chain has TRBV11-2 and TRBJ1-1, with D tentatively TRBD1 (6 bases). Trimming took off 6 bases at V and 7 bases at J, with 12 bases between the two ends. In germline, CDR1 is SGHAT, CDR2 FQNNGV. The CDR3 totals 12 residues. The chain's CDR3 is CASSYGQNEAFF. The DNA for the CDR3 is TGTGCCAGCAGTTACGGACAGAATGAAGCTTTCTTT.

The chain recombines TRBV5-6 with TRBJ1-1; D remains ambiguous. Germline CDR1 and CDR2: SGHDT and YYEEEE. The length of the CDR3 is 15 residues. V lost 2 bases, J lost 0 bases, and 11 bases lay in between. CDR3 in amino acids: CASSLDWKMNTEAFF. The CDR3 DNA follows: TGTGCCAGCAGCTTAGACTGGAAAATGAACACTGAAGCTTTCTTT.

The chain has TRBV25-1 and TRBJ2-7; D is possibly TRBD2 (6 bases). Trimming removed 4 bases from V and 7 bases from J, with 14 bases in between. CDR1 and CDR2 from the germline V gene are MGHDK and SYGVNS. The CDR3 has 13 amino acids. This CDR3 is CASSVGGANEQYF. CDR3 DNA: TGTGCCAGCAGTGTCGGCGGGGCTAATGAGCAGTACTTC.

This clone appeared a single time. CDR3 nucleotide sequence: TGTGCCAGCAGCTTAAGCTTAAATACGCAGTATTTT. This sequence encodes CASSLSLNTQYF. The chain is built from TRBV7-2 and TRBJ2-3; D not certain. The germline V and J ends were trimmed by 2 bases and 7 bases, with 7 bases remaining between them. The CDR3 has 12 amino acids. From germline, CDR1 is SGHTA and CDR2 FQGNSA.

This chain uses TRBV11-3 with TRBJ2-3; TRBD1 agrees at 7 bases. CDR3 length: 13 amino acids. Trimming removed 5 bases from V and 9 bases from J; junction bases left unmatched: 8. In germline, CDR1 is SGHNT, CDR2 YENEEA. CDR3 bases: TGTGCCAGCAGCCCCAGGGGGACCAGAACGCAGTATTTT. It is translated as CASSPRGTRTQYF. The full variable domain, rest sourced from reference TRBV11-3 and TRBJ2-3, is EAGVVQSPRYKIIEKKQPVAFWCNPISGHNTLYWYLQNLGQGPELLIRYENEEAVDDSQLPKDRFSAERLKGVDSTLKIQPAELGDSAVYLCASSPRGTRTQYFGPGTRLTVL.

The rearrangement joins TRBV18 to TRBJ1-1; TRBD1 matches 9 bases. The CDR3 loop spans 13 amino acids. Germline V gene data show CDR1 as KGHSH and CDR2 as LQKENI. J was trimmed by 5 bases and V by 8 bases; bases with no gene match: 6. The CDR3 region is CASRGQGNTEAFF. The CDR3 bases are TGTGCCAGCCGAGGACAGGGGAATACTGAAGCTTTCTTT.

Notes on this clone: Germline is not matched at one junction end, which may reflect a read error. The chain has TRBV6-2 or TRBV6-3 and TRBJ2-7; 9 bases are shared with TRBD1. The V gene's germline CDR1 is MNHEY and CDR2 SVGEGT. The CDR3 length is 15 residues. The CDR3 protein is CASSYLGQGSYEQYF. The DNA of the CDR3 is TGTGCCAGCAGCTACTTGGGACAGGGTAGTTACGAGCAGTACTTC.

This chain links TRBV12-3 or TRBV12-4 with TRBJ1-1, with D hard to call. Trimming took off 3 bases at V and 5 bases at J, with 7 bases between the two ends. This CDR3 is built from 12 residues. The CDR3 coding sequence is TGTGCCAGCAGTTTTGCTCGGACTGAAGCTTTCTTT. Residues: CASSFARTEAFF.

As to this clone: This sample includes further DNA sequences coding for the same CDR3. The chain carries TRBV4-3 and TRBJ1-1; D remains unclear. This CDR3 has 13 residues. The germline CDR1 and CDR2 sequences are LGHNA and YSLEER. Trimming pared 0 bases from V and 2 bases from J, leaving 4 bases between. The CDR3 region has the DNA TGCGCCAGCAGCCAAGATAGAAACACTGAAGCTTTCTTT. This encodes CASSQDRNTEAFF.

CDR3 DNA: TGTGCCAGTAGCCCCGGGACAGGGGTGAGCAATCAGCCCCAGCATTTT. This encodes CASSPGTGVSNQPQHF. V and J are TRBV19 and TRBJ1-5; TRBD1 aligns across 10 bases. The length of the CDR3 is 16 residues. CDR1 LNHDA and CDR2 SQIVND come from the germline V gene (reference sequence). V dropped 6 bases and J dropped 1; count of bases not matched to a gene: 6.

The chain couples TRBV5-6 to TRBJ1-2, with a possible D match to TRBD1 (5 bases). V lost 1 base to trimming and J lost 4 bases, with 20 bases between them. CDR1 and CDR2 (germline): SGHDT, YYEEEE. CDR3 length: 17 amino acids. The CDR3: CASSLIFELAGRYGYTF. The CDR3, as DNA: TGTGCCAGCAGCTTGATTTTCGAATTGGCAGGGCGCTATGGCTACACCTTC.

CDR3 sequence: CAWSAGGEGNTIYF. As DNA, the CDR3 is TGTGCCTGGAGTGCAGGGGGCGAGGGAAACACCATATATTTT. This chain uses TRBV30 with TRBJ1-3; 8 nucleotides agree with TRBD1. The V segment lost 1 base and the J segment 4 bases; nucleotides outside the gene matches: 3. The germline V gene encodes CDR1 GTSNPN and CDR2 SVGIG (reference sequence). The CDR3 has 14 residues.

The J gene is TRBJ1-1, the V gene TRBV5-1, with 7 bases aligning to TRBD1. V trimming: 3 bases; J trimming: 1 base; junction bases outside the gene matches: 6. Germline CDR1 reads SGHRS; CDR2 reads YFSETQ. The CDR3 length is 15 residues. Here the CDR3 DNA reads TGCGCCAGCAGCTGGACAGGTGGGGCGAACACTGAAGCTTTCTTT. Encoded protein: CASSWTGGANTEAFF.

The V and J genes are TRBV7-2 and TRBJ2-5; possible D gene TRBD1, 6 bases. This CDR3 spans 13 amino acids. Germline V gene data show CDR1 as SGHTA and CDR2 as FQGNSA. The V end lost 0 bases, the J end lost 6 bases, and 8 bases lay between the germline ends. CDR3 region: CASSLAQGQTQYF. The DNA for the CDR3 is TGTGCCAGCAGCTTAGCCCAGGGGCAGACCCAGTACTTC. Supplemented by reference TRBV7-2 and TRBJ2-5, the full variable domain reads GAGVSQSPSNKVTEKGKDVELRCDPISGHTALYWYRQSLGQGLEFLIYFQGNSAPDKSGLPSDRFSAERTGGSVSTLTIQRTQQEDSAVYLCASSLAQGQTQYFGPGTRLLVL.

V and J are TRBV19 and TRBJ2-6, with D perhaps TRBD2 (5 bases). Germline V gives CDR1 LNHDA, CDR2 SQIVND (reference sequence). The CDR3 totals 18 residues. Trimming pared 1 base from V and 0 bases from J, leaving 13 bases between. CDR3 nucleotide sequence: TGTGCCAGTAGTATAGGTGTGGCGACTAACTCTGGGGCCAACGTCCTGACTTTC. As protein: CASSIGVATNSGANVLTF. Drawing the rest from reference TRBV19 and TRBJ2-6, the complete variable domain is DGGITQSPKYLFRKEGQNVTLSCEQNLNHDAMYWYRQDPGQGLRLIYYSQIVNDFQKGDIAEGYSVSREKKESFPLTVTSAQKNPTAFYLCASSIGVATNSGANVLTFGAGSRLTVL.

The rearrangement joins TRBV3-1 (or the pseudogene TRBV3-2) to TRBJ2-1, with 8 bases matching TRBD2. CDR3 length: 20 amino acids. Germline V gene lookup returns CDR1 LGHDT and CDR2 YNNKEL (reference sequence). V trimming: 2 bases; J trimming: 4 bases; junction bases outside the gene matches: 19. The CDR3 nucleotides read TGTGCCAGCAGCCAACCGCGTACGTCCAAAGCGGGAGCCGCATACAATGAGCAGTTCTTC. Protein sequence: CASSQPRTSKAGAAYNEQFF.

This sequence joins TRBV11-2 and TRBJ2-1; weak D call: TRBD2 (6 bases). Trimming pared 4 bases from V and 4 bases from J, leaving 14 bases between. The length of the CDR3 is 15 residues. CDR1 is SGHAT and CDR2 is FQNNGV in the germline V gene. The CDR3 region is CASSSGGVRYNEQFF. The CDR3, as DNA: TGTGCCAGCAGCTCTGGAGGGGTCCGATACAATGAGCAGTTCTTC.

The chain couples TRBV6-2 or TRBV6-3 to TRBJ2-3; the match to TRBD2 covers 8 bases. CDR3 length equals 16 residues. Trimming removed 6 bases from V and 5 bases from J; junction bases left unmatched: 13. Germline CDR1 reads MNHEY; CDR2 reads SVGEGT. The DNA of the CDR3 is TGTGCCAGCAGCAACCTCTTCCCGCGGGAGGAAGATACGCAGTATTTT. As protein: CASSNLFPREEDTQYF.